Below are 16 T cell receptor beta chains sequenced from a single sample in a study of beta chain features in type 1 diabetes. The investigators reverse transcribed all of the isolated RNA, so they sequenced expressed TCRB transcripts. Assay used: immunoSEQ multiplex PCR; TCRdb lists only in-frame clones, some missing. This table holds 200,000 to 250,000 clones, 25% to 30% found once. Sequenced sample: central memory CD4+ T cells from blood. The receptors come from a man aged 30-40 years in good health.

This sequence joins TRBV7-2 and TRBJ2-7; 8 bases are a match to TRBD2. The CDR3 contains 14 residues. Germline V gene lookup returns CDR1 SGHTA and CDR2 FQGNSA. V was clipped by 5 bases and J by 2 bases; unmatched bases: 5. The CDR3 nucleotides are TGTGCCAGCAGCCGAACTAGCGGCCCCTACGAGCAGTACTTC. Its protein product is CASSRTSGPYEQYF.

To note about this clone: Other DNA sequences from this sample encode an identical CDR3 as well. CDR3 in DNA: TGCAGCGGGTTAGGACAGGGAGGGTACGAGCAGTACTTC. This encodes CSGLGQGGYEQYF. This sequence joins TRBV29-1 and TRBJ2-7, with D perhaps matching TRBD1 (8 bases). This CDR3 has 13 amino acids. Germline V gene data show CDR1 as SQVTM and CDR2 as ANQGSEA. V lost 7 bases, J lost 4 bases, and 17 bases lay in between.

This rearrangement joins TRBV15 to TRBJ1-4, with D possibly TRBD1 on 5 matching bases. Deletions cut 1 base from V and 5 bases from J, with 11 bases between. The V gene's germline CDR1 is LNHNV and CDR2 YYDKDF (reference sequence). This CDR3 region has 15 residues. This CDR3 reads CATSRASPGNEKLFF. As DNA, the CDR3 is TGTGCCACCAGCAGAGCCAGCCCAGGGAATGAAAAACTGTTTTTT.

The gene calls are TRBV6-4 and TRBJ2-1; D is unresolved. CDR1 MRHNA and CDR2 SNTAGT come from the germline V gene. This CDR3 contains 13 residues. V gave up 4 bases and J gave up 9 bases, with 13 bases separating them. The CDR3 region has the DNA TGTGCCAGCAGTGTAGGTTGGCGTTCTGAGCAGTTCTTC. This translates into CASSVGWRSEQFF.

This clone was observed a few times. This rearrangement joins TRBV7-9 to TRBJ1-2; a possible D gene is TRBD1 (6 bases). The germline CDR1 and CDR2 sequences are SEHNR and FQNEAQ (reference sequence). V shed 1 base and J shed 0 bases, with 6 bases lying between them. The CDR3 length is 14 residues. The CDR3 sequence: CASSLGTANYGYTF. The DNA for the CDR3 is TGTGCCAGCAGCTTAGGGACAGCTAACTATGGCTACACCTTC.

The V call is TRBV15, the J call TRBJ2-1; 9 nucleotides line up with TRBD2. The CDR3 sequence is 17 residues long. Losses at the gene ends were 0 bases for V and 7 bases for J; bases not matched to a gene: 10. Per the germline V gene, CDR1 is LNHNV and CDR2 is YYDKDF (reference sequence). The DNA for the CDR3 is TGTGCCACCAGCAGAGATCGGGGTCCTAGCGGGGTGAATGAGCAGTTCTTC. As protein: CATSRDRGPSGVNEQFF.

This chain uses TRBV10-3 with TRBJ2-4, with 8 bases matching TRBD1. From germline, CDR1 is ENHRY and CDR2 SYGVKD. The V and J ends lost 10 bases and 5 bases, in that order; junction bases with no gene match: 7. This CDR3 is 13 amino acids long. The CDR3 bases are TGTGCCAGCAGGTCGACAGGGGAAAACATTCAGTACTTC. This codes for CASRSTGENIQYF.

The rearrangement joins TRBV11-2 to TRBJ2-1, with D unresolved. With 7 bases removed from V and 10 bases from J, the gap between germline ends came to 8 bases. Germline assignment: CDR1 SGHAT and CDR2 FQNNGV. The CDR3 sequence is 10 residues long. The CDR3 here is CASMGTEQFF. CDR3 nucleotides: TGTGCCAGCATGGGCACAGAGCAGTTCTTC.

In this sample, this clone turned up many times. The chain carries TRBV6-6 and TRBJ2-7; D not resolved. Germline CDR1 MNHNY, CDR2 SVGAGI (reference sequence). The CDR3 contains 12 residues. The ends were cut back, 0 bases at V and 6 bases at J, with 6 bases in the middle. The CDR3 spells CASSYSSFEQYF. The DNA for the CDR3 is TGTGCCAGCAGTTACTCGAGCTTCGAGCAGTACTTC.

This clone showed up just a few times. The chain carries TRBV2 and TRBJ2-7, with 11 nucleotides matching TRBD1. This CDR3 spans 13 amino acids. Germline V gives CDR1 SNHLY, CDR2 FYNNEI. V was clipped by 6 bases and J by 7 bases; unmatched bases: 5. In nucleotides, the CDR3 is TGTGCCAGCAGCGGGGACAGGGGGAAGGAGCAGTACTTC. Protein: CASSGDRGKEQYF.

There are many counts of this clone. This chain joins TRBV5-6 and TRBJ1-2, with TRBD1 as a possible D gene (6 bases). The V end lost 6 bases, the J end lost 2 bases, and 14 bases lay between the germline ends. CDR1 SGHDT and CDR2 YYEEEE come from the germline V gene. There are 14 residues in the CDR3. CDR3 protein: CASNSLQGNYGYTF. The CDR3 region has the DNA TGTGCCAGCAACTCCCTACAGGGAAACTATGGCTACACCTTC.

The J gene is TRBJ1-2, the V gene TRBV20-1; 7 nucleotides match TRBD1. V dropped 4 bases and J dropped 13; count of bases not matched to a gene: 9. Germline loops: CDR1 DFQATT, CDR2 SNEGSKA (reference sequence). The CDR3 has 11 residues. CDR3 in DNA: TGCAGTGCTACAGGGGGGACGCAAGGCACCTTC. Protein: CSATGGTQGTF.

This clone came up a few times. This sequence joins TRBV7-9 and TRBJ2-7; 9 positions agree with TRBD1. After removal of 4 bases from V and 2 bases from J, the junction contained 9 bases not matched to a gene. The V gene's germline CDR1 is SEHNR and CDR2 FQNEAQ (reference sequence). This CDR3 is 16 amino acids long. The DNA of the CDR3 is TGTGCCAGCAGCTACCCGGGACAGGGTGGCACCTACGAGCAGTACTTC. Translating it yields CASSYPGQGGTYEQYF.

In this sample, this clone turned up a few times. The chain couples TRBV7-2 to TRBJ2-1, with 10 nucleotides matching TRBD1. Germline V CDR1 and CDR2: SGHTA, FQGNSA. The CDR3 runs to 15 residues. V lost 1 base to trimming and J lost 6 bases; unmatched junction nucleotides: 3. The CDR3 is CASSLGGTGANEQFF. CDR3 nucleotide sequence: TGTGCCAGCAGCTTAGGAGGGACAGGGGCCAATGAGCAGTTCTTC.

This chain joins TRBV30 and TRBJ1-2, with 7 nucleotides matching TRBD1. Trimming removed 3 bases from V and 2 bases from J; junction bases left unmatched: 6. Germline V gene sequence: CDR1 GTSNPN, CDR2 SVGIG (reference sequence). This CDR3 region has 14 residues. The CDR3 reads CAWSAGDRNYGYTF. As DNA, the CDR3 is TGTGCCTGGAGCGCCGGGGACAGAAACTATGGCTACACCTTC.

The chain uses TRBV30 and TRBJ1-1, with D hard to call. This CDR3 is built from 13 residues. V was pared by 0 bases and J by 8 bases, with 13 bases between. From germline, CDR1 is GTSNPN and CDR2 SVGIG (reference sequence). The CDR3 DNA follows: TGTGCCTGGAGTGTACAGCTTAGCAGGGAAGCTTTCTTT. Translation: CAWSVQLSREAFF. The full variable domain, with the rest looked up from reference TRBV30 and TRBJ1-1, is SQTIHQWPATLVQPVGSPLSLECTVEGTSNPNLYWYRQAAGRGLQLLFYSVGIGQISSEVPQNLSASRPQDRQFILSSKKLLLSDSGFYLCAWSVQLSREAFFGQGTRLTVV.